This TCR beta chain is from a study of CD8+CD57+ T cells in acquired aplastic anemia. In the study overall: DNA per sorted CD4+ or CD8+ sample ranged about 0.2 to 30 ug, averaging approximately 3.1 ug. Healthy donors gave roughly 9.9 million reads on average for CD4+ cells. Study findings and constraints: Roughly 27 sequences, all CD8+ CDR3, were shared between patients and controls. Controls did not differ significantly from patients in CD8+ Simpson's diversity.

CDR3 size: 13 residues. V was pared by 8 bases and J by 1 base, with 12 bases between. Germline-derived CDR1 and CDR2 are SGHTA and FQGNSA. Comments on this clonotype: Its antigen remains unidentified.

According to the study, genomic DNA was the template for TCR beta VDJ and CDR3 profiling. MiXCR was run by TCRdb on the reads, yielding one entry per CDR3 protein. The profile shows some 180,000 distinct CDR3 sequences, under 55% of them singletons. Sequenced material: sorted CD4+, CD8+, or CD8+CD57+ T cells (not recorded which) from PBMCs. This receptor was obtained from a human donor in good health. V and J are TRBV7-2 and TRBJ2-7, with D possibly matching TRBD2 (6 bases). The CDR3 loop is CASDDGLSYEQYF. DNA of the CDR3: TGTGCCAGCGACGACGGACTATCCTACGAGCAGTACTTC.